Shown below are 2 T cell receptor beta chains from a single sample sequenced in a study of blood T cell repertoires in COVID-19. Using immunoSEQ multiplex PCR, the repertoire was profiled, and TCRdb retains in-frame clones only, with some absent. The table has almost 100,000 clones, approximately 89% seen once. The sequencing sample was made of peripheral blood. The receptor source for this set is a man between 45 and 60 years old with acute or convalescent COVID-19.

This clone was observed once. The chain is built from TRBV13 and TRBJ1-1, with D unresolved. V was cut by 3 bases and J by 8 bases, with 10 bases left in between. The germline gives CDR1 PRHDT, CDR2 FYEKMQ (reference sequence). CDR3 length equals 12 residues. CDR3 region: CASSLSEPEAFF. DNA for the CDR3: TGTGCCAGCAGCTTGTCGGAGCCCGAAGCTTTCTTT.

J is TRBJ2-1 and V is TRBV27; 8 bases map to TRBD2. V gave up 7 bases and J gave up 2 bases; unmatched junction bases: 16. This CDR3 is built from 18 residues. From germline, CDR1 is MNHEY and CDR2 SMNVEV (reference sequence). Here the CDR3 reads CASTQGSWSGSAYNEQFF. DNA of the CDR3: TGTGCCAGCACCCAAGGGTCCTGGAGCGGGAGTGCCTACAATGAGCAGTTCTTC.